These 17 T cell receptor beta chains originate from one sample sequenced in a study of cytomegalovirus exposure and HLA in healthy donors. PCR amplification relied on 60 Vbeta primers (plus 13 Jbeta primers). Assay: immunoSEQ multiplex PCR; the TCRdb copy retains only in-frame clones and omits some. The table includes 200,000 to 250,000 clones, about 83% detected once. The sample consisted of PBMCs. The origin of the receptors is a girl aged 5-17 years in good health and CMV-seronegative.

The rearrangement links TRBV21-1 to TRBJ1-4. TRBV21-1 is shown as a pseudogene. This CDR3 comprises 12 residues. The CDR3 loop reads CASSKGGEKLFF. Written as DNA, the CDR3 is TGTGCCAGCAGCAAGGGAGGGGAAAAACTGTTTTTT.

On this clone itself: The sample contains more than one DNA sequence encoding this CDR3. The V gene is TRBV2, the J gene TRBJ1-3; the D gene is possibly TRBD1 (5 bases). Trimming removed 2 bases from V and 4 bases from J, with 6 bases in between. Looked up from germline, CDR1 is SNHLY and CDR2 is FYNNEI. The CDR3 is made up of 13 amino acids. For the CDR3, the DNA is TGTGCCAGCAGTGAACAGGGCGGAAACACCATATATTTT. Its translation is CASSEQGGNTIYF.

The genes are TRBV5-1 and TRBJ2-7, with D possibly matching TRBD2 (6 bases). The germline V gene encodes CDR1 SGHRS and CDR2 YFSETQ. Trimming left V 3 bases short and J 3 bases short, with 10 bases between. CDR3 size: 13 residues. This CDR3 reads CASSWTGDYEQYF. The CDR3 nucleotides are TGCGCCAGCAGCTGGACGGGAGACTACGAGCAGTACTTC.

A word on this clone: The sample holds other DNA sequences that translate to the same CDR3. V and J are TRBV15 and TRBJ2-3; unclear D gene. V lost 1 base to trimming and J lost 3 bases, with 5 bases between them. The CDR3 is 13 residues long. The germline gives CDR1 LNHNV, CDR2 YYDKDF (reference sequence). CDR3 in amino acids: CATSRGDTDTQYF. The DNA for the CDR3 is TGTGCCACCAGCAGAGGAGATACAGATACGCAGTATTTT.

The V and J genes are TRBV6-5 and TRBJ2-3; 9 bases map to TRBD2. There are 15 residues in the CDR3. V trimming: 2 bases; J trimming: 4 bases; junction bases outside the gene matches: 4. Looked up from germline, CDR1 is MNHEY and CDR2 is SVGAGI. CDR3 in DNA: TGTGCCAGCAGTTACGATTTAGCGGGGGCAGATACGCAGTATTTT. Its protein product is CASSYDLAGADTQYF.

The chain couples TRBV11-2 to TRBJ1-1; no definite D call. The CDR3 loop spans 12 amino acids. Trimming pared 5 bases from V and 2 bases from J, leaving 6 bases between. Germline-derived CDR1 and CDR2 are SGHAT and FQNNGV. The CDR3 bases are TGTGCCAGCAGCAACTTAAACACTGAAGCTTTCTTT. This translates into CASSNLNTEAFF. Supplemented by reference TRBV11-2 and TRBJ1-1, the full variable domain reads EAGVAQSPRYKIIEKRQSVAFWCNPISGHATLYWYQQILGQGPKLLIQFQNNGVVDDSQLPKDRFSAERLKGVDSTLKIQPAKLEDSAVYLCASSNLNTEAFFGQGTRLTVV.

This chain links TRBV27 with TRBJ2-7; 10 bases align to TRBD2. The V gene's germline CDR1 is MNHEY and CDR2 SMNVEV (reference sequence). CDR3 length: 15 amino acids. Germline trimming cut 5 bases from V and 1 base from J; bases unmatched to any gene: 5. CDR3 sequence: CASSPTTSGSYEQYF. Here the CDR3 DNA reads TGTGCCAGCAGTCCTACGACTAGCGGGTCCTACGAGCAGTACTTC.

This clone has more than one count but fewer than ten. The CDR3 DNA follows: TGTGCCAGCAGTGAGCGGGGGGGAGCTTTCTTT. This codes for CASSERGGAFF. The chain uses TRBV6-1 and TRBJ1-1; TRBD1 might be the D (5 bases). CDR1 is MNHNS, CDR2 SASEGT, per germline. CDR3 length: 11 amino acids. V lost 3 bases, J lost 10 bases, and 9 bases lay in between.

The V gene is TRBV7-9, the J gene TRBJ2-7; D is unclear. Germline V gene data show CDR1 as SEHNR and CDR2 as FQNEAQ (reference sequence). This CDR3 contains 12 residues. V lost 5 bases and J lost 6, with 11 bases in between. CDR3 nucleotides: TGTGCCAGCAGCCAGTTTGGCTCCGAGCAGTACTTC. Translation gives CASSQFGSEQYF.

The V and J genes are TRBV28 and TRBJ1-6; D is uncertain. From germline, CDR1 is MDHEN and CDR2 SYDVKM. Deletions cut 2 bases from V and 6 bases from J, with 5 bases between. This CDR3 is 13 amino acids long. CDR3 in amino acids: CASSLTFNSPLHF. The CDR3 bases are TGTGCCAGCAGTTTAACTTTTAATTCACCCCTCCACTTT.

The table lists this clone with a few counts. J is TRBJ1-3 and V is TRBV4-1; D gene uncertain. The germline CDR1 and CDR2 sequences are MGHRA and YSYEKL. CDR3 length equals 14 residues. V lost 4 bases, J lost 0 bases, and 7 bases lay in between. CDR3 sequence: CASSRQNSGNTIYF. The CDR3, as DNA: TGCGCCAGCAGCCGACAAAACTCTGGAAACACCATATATTTT.

This clone was seen a handful of times. The V and J genes are TRBV11-2 and TRBJ1-5, with TRBD1 matching 7 bases. J gave up 0 bases and V 5 bases, and 10 bases lay outside the gene matches. CDR1 is SGHAT and CDR2 is FQNNGV in the germline V gene. This CDR3 spans 17 amino acids. CDR3 in amino acids: CASSPRTGLNSNQPQHF. CDR3 in DNA: TGTGCCAGCAGCCCCCGGACAGGCCTAAATAGCAATCAGCCCCAGCATTTT.

V is TRBV30 and J is TRBJ1-5, with 11 positions matching TRBD1. The CDR3 spans 16 residues. Germline V gene sequence: CDR1 GTSNPN, CDR2 SVGIG (reference sequence). Trimming took 3 bases from V and 4 from J; bases not matched to a gene: 8. This CDR3 reads CAWSSFGTGGNQPQHF. CDR3 in DNA: TGTGCCTGGAGCTCCTTCGGGACAGGGGGAAATCAGCCCCAGCATTTT.

A single count supports this clone. The rearrangement joins TRBV7-2 to TRBJ2-7; D call uncertain. The length of the CDR3 is 12 residues. V gave up 5 bases and J gave up 6 bases, with 11 bases separating them. Per germline, CDR1 SGHTA and CDR2 FQGNSA. This CDR3 reads CASSPDLGEQYF. CDR3 DNA: TGTGCCAGCAGCCCCGACTTGGGCGAGCAGTACTTC.

The gene calls are TRBV7-9 and TRBJ1-6, with TRBD1 identical over 8 bases. The CDR3 totals 14 residues. Germline values: CDR1 SEHNR, CDR2 FQNEAQ (reference sequence). J was trimmed by 9 bases and V by 4 bases; bases with no gene match: 5. As DNA, the CDR3 is TGTGCCAGCAGCTCCGGGACAGGTTCTTCACCCCTCCACTTT. Its translation: CASSSGTGSSPLHF.

The sample holds a few counts of this clone. The CDR3 DNA is TGCGCCAGCAGCCAAGACCCTAGCGGGGGTCGGGGCGGGGAGCTGTTTTTT. It translates to CASSQDPSGGRGGELFF. This chain links TRBV4-3 with TRBJ2-2; 10 positions match TRBD2. CDR3 size: 17 residues. V gave up 0 bases and J gave up 7 bases; unmatched junction bases: 8. Germline loops: CDR1 LGHNA, CDR2 YSLEER.

The gene calls are TRBV9 and TRBJ1-2, with 8 bases identical to TRBD1. V was clipped by 4 bases and J by 2 bases; unmatched bases: 13. There are 17 residues in the CDR3. Per germline, CDR1 SGDLS and CDR2 YYNGEE. The CDR3 here is CASSTQFPGQENYGYTF. The CDR3 DNA reads TGTGCCAGCAGCACCCAATTTCCGGGACAGGAAAACTATGGCTACACCTTC. Using reference TRBV9 and TRBJ1-2 for the parts outside the CDR3, the full variable domain is DSGVTQTPKHLITATGQRVTLRCSPRSGDLSVYWYQQSLDQGLQFLIQYYNGEERAKGNILERFSAQQFPDLHSELNLSSLELGDSALYFCASSTQFPGQENYGYTFGSGTRLTVV.